Below, one TCR beta chain is given with its context. This entry comes from a study of blood T cell repertoires in COVID-19. Study at large: From T cells, B-cell-depleted T cells, or PBMCs came the material, which was cDNA or gDNA.

Original handling: Estimates of nucleated cell counts were drawn from the amplification of reference gene primers. Repertoires were generated with immunoSEQ multiplex PCR, while TCRdb's copy carries only in-frame clones and drops some. V, J and clone size are taken as reported in that table, and D and trimming were inferred from the DNA itself. The sample comprises some 200,000 clones, roughly 80% of which are singletons, and around 13% rests with the top ten. Germline loops: CDR1 MNHEY, CDR2 SMNVEV (reference sequence). V shed 6 bases and J shed 4 bases, with 18 bases lying between them. There are 15 residues in the CDR3.

This chain links TRBV27 with TRBJ1-1; possibly TRBD1 for D (6 bases). The TCR originated in a woman aged 65 to 85 with COVID-19, enrolled during active disease. Input material: peripheral blood. Written as DNA, the CDR3 is TGTGCCAGCAGCGCCAGGGGTCACTGGGCCACTGAAGCTTTCTTT. Translation gives CASSARGHWATEAFF.